This T cell receptor beta chain was observed in a study of OX40 agonist ivuxolimab in advanced cancers. For context, the study as a whole: Ivuxolimab was a fully human IgG2 agonistic monoclonal antibody targeting the costimulatory receptor OX40 (CD134). Intravenous ivuxolimab was administered to patients every 2 weeks at six dose levels: 0.01, 0.1, 0.3, 1.5, 3 and 10 mg/kg. Of the roughly 52 dose-escalation patients, hepatocellular carcinoma was present in about 20, melanoma in around 15, renal cell carcinoma in 9 and head and neck cancer in 9. The dose-escalation cohort was approximately 83% male with a mean age of about 60 years, ranging from roughly 20 to 80. Prior anti-PD-1, anti-PD-L1 or anti-CTLA-4 therapy was permitted, and checkpoint inhibitors had been received by approximately 39% of dose-escalation patients. Three dose-escalation patients achieved partial responses, one with hepatocellular carcinoma and two with cutaneous melanoma. The purpose of peripheral TCRbeta sequencing was to test whether ivuxolimab changed TCR sequence diversity and led to clonal T-cell expansion. The paper reports the monotherapy dose-escalation portion (N of about 54 patients) of the phase I ivuxolimab trial. General study outcomes and caveats: At doses from 0.1 to 3.0 mg/kg, clonal expansion was seen in both CD4+ and CD8+ blood T cells between baseline and week 6. In partial responders in the 0.1-3.0 mg/kg groups, normalized peripheral clonal expansion was found to be among the lowest, especially among CD8+ T cells. Which antigens the clonally expanded peripheral T cells were specific for was not determined. After ivuxolimab, expanded clones were on average more numerous among CD8+ T cells than among CD4+ T cells. Low levels of normalized T-cell clonal expansion were also shown by some nonresponding patients.

As to this clone: What antigen it recognizes has not been identified. Base qualities are not at hand, and no much larger clone is one base apart.

Patients with autoimmune disease history or receiving systemic immunosuppression were excluded from the trial. In every dose cohort, peripheral blood was drawn for TCR sequencing at baseline, cycle 4 day 1, and cycle 7 day 1. The samples were taken from a phase I, first-in-human, multicenter, open-label dose-escalation trial of ivuxolimab. Adults with locally advanced or metastatic melanoma, renal cell, hepatocellular, or head and neck squamous cell carcinoma were enrolled in the trial. Before TCR sequencing, CD4+ and CD8+ T cells were separately sorted from peripheral blood. Genomic DNA was isolated from the sorted cells so that the TCRbeta CDR3 region could be sequenced. TCRbeta CDR3 regions were sequenced using the immunoSEQ Assay. TCRdb took over this immuneACCESS table, retaining in-frame rearrangements with V and J assigned. Such tables are incomplete; in checked studies, under half of the missing clones stem from an unresolved V gene, and the remainder is unexplained. The sample table lists tens of thousands of clones, roughly three quarters of them with a count of one. The ten largest clonotypes hold roughly 20% of the sample.

Compared with germline, V lacks 5 bases and J lacks 3 bases; bases without a gene match: 13. From cysteine to phenylalanine, the CDR3 is 17 amino acids long. The DNA shown is the 51-base CDR3, in frame from base 1. Sequences SGHVS (CDR1) and FQNEAQ (CDR2) are obtained from the germline V gene. Recombination linked TRBV7-8 to TRBJ2-5; 9 of the junction bases match TRBD1. Source: CD4+ or CD8+ T cells sorted from blood, taken in a trial of the OX40 agonist ivuxolimab. The TCR comes from an adult with an advanced solid tumor such as melanoma, head and neck, liver or kidney cancer. The CDR3 is CASSQPGQGPIEETQYF. The sequence in DNA is TGTGCCAGCAGCCAACCGGGACAGGGTCCCATTGAAGAGACCCAGTACTTC.